These T cell receptor beta chains were read from a single sample in a study of blood T cell repertoires in COVID-19. The method was immunoSEQ multiplex PCR; TCRdb's version includes in-frame clones alone and lacks a portion of them. The sample has 120,000 or so clones, about 85% seen once. The sequencing sample was made of peripheral blood. All receptors derive from a human donor in a cohort sampled during active COVID-19. Both conserved end residues are part of each CDR3. A D gene is named only where the DNA matches it firmly. Only part of the rows carry a size: once, few, many, or a class if the clone is expanded.

CDR3aa,CDR3nt,j_gene,v_gene,abundance,d_gene
CASSMGPSRVEGTEAFF,TGTGCCAGCAGCATGGGCCCCTCAAGGGTGGAGGGCACTGAAGCTTTCTTT,TRBJ1-1,TRBV5-4,NA,NA
CASSSPGLADNEQFF,TGTGCCAGCAGCTCCCCGGGACTAGCGGACAATGAGCAGTTCTTC,TRBJ2-1,TRBV7-6,NA,TRBD2
CASSNRPNQPQHF,TGTGCCAGCAGTAACAGGCCCAATCAGCCCCAGCATTTT,TRBJ1-5,TRBV6-5,once,NA
CASSQKGGVSSYEQYF,TGTGCCAGCAGCCAAAAAGGAGGCGTAAGCTCCTACGAGCAGTACTTC,TRBJ2-7,TRBV7-9,NA,NA
CASTRGWFSNQPQHF,TGTGCCAGTACCCGAGGGTGGTTTAGCAATCAGCCCCAGCATTTT,TRBJ1-5,TRBV19,NA,NA
CASSQVAGGADYGYTF,TGTGCCAGCAGCCAAGTGGCGGGGGGCGCAGACTATGGCTACACCTTC,TRBJ1-2,TRBV3-1/TRBV3-2,NA,NA
CSASPQRDISGELFF,TGCAGTGCTAGTCCCCAGCGGGATATCTCCGGGGAGCTGTTTTTT,TRBJ2-2,TRBV20-1,NA,TRBD2
CASSQAGTRAGDYGYTF,TGCGCCAGCAGCCAAGCTGGGACGCGGGCGGGGGACTATGGCTACACCTTC,TRBJ1-2,TRBV4-3,NA,NA
CASSFGTRSRNEQFF,TGTGCCAGCAGCTTTGGGACTAGGTCGAGGAATGAGCAGTTCTTC,TRBJ2-1,TRBV5-4,NA,TRBD2
CASSFTRVGNTGELFF,TGTGCCAGCAGCTTTACCAGGGTCGGGAACACCGGGGAGCTGTTTTTT,TRBJ2-2,TRBV7-3,NA,NA
CASNTGGSGANVLTF,TGTGCCAGCAATACGGGGGGGAGTGGGGCCAACGTCCTGACTTTC,TRBJ2-6,TRBV6-5,once,TRBD2
CSVRGAGGTNREETQYF,TGCAGCGTGAGGGGTGCGGGGGGAACCAATCGGGAGGAGACCCAGTACTTC,TRBJ2-5,TRBV29-1,NA,TRBD2
CASSLGTAEQYF,TGTGCCAGCAGCTTAGGAACCGCGGAGCAGTACTTC,TRBJ2-7,TRBV11-3,NA,NA
CASSLSQGNIVYEQYF,TGCGCCAGCAGCTTGTCCCAGGGGAATATAGTCTACGAGCAGTACTTC,TRBJ2-7,TRBV5-1,NA,NA
CASSVSGPRGTEAFF,TGTGCCAGCTCCGTATCAGGGCCCAGGGGAACTGAAGCTTTCTTT,TRBJ1-1,TRBV18,NA,NA
CASSLARGETQYF,TGTGCCAGCAGCTTAGCGAGAGGAGAGACCCAGTACTTC,TRBJ2-5,TRBV7-8,NA,NA
CASSWTRQTNYEQYF,TGTGCCAGCAGTTGGACTAGACAAACAAACTACGAGCAGTACTTC,TRBJ2-7,TRBV6-5,NA,TRBD2
CASSIRTRNEKLFF,TGTGCCAGTAGTATCCGGACAAGAAATGAAAAACTGTTTTTT,TRBJ1-4,TRBV19,NA,NA
CASSQAMGDTYSYEQYF,TGTGCCAGCAGCCAAGCGATGGGGGACACCTACTCCTACGAGCAGTACTTC,TRBJ2-7,TRBV14,NA,NA
CASSRQGDSNQPQHF,TGCGCCAGCAGTCGACAGGGGGATAGCAATCAGCCCCAGCATTTT,TRBJ1-5,TRBV10-2,NA,TRBD1
CASSPTATEETQYF,TGTGCCAGCAGCCCTACAGCAACCGAAGAGACCCAGTACTTC,TRBJ2-5,TRBV7-9,NA,NA
CASSYLPQAGDTQYF,TGTGCCAGCAGTTACTTACCCCAGGCAGGAGATACGCAGTATTTT,TRBJ2-3,TRBV6-6,NA,NA
CATSEAGGQNTEAFF,TGTGCCACCAGTGAGGCAGGGGGACAAAACACTGAAGCTTTCTTT,TRBJ1-1,TRBV24-1,few,TRBD1
CATSREIGDRANEKLFF,TGTGCCACCAGCAGAGAGATAGGAGACAGGGCTAATGAAAAACTGTTTTTT,TRBJ1-4,TRBV15,NA,TRBD1
CASSRGQGANTEAFF,TGTGCCAGCAGCCGGGGACAAGGAGCGAACACTGAAGCTTTCTTT,TRBJ1-1,TRBV6-5,NA,NA
CSASGGQGGSSPLHF,TGCAGTGCTAGTGGCGGACAGGGCGGATCTTCACCCCTCCACTTT,TRBJ1-6,TRBV20-1,NA,TRBD1
CASSDSYYEQYF,TGTGCCAGCAGTGACTCTTACTACGAGCAGTACTTC,TRBJ2-7,TRBV6-2/TRBV6-3,NA,NA